This T cell receptor beta chain is drawn from a study of cytomegalovirus exposure and HLA in healthy donors. 13 Jbeta primers and 60 Vbeta primers were used for the PCR. TCRdb's copy holds only in-frame clones and misses some; the assay was immunoSEQ multiplex PCR. The table has approximately 100,000 clones, approximately 81% seen once; the top ten hold 6.5% to 9%. CDR3 size: 13 residues. Trimming took 4 bases from V and 7 from J, leaving 14 bases between them. Germline loops: CDR1 SGHRS, CDR2 YFSETQ. The sequenced sample consisted of PBMCs. This sequence joins TRBV5-1 and TRBJ1-2, with D tentatively TRBD1 (5 bases). This sequence originates from a man in his forties in good health and CMV-seropositive. CDR3 amino acids: CASSTDQGFGYTF. In DNA form, the CDR3 reads TGCGCCAGCAGCACCGACCAGGGCTTTGGCTACACCTTC.